The T cell receptor beta chain described here comes from a study of response to subunit inactivated influenza vaccine. Study-wide results and caveats: New T cells are recruited in small numbers by each seasonal influenza vaccination, according to the authors' suggestion.

A few counts support this clonotype. Its specificity is not known. The V gene lost 2 bases and the J gene lost 1 base, with 8 bases spanning the gap. The CDR3 is 14 residues long. One entry per CDR3 protein, called by TCRdb with MiXCR from the RT-PCR reads. The sample consists of fewer than 750,000 distinct CDR3 sequences, about 15% of them appearing once. The TCR originated in a man in his fifties who received an inactivated influenza vaccine. The starting material was PBMCs from blood, obtained about 12 days after vaccination. V is TRBV12-3 or TRBV12-4 and J is TRBJ2-5, with no clear D. CDR3 loop: CASSLNRIQETQYF. DNA of the CDR3: TGTGCCAGCAGTTTAAACAGAATCCAAGAGACCCAGTACTTC.